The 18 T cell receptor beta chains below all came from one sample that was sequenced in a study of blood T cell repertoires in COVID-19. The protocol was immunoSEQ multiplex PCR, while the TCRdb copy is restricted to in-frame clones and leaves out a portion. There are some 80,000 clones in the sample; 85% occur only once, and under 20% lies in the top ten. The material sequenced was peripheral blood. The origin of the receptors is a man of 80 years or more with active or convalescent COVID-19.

The chain's CDR3 is CATSGGRGGVDEQFF. In nucleotides, the CDR3 is TGTGCCACCAGTGGGGGGCGAGGGGGGGTGGATGAGCAGTTCTTC. The chain combines TRBV24-1 with TRBJ2-1, with D perhaps matching TRBD2 (7 bases). Looked up from germline, CDR1 is KGHDR and CDR2 is SFDVKD. The CDR3 covers 15 residues. V was shortened by 5 bases and J by 8 bases, with 18 bases between the two germline ends.

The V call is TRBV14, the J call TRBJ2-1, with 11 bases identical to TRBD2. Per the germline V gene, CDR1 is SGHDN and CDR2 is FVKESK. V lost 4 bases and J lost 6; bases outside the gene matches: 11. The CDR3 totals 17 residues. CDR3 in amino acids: CASSRRLAGYSLNEQFF. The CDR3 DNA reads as TGTGCCAGCAGCCGACGACTAGCGGGGTACTCACTCAATGAGCAGTTCTTC. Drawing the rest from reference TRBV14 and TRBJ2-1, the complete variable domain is EAGVTQFPSHSVIEKGQTVTLRCDPISGHDNLYWYRRVMGKEIKFLLHFVKESKQDESGMPNNRFLAERTGGTYSTLKVQPAELEDSGVYFCASSRRLAGYSLNEQFFGPGTRLTVL.

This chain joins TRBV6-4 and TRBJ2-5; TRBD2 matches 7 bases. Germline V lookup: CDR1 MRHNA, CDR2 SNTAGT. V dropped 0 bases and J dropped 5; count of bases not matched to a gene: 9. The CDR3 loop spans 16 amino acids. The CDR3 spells CASSDSEREGRETQYF. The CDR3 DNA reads TGTGCCAGCAGTGACTCGGAGCGGGAAGGTAGGGAGACCCAGTACTTC.

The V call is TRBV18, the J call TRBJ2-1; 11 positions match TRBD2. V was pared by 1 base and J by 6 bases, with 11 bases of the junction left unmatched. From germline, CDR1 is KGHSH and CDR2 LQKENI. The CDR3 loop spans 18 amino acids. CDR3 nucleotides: TGTGCCAGCTCACCACGGCTCGCTAGCGGGAGGAGGGGCAATGAGCAGTTCTTC. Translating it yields CASSPRLASGRRGNEQFF.

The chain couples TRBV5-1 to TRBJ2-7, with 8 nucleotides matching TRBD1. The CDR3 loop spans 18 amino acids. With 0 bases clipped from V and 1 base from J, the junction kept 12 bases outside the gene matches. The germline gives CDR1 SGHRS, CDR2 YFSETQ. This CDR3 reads CASSLGPLGTGLSYEQYV. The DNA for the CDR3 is TGCGCCAGCAGCTTGGGCCCTCTGGGGACAGGATTATCCTACGAGCAGTACGTC.

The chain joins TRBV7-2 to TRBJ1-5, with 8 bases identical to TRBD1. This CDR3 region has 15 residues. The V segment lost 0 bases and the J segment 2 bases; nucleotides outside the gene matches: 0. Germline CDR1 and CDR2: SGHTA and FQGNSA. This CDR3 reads CASSLATGGNQPQHF. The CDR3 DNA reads TGTGCCAGCAGCTTAGCGACAGGGGGCAATCAGCCCCAGCATTTT.

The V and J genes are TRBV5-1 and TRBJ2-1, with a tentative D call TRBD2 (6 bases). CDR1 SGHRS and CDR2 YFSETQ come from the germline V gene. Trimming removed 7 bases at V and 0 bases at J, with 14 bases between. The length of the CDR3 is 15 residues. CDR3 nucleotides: TGCGCCAGCGCGGGGTTGGATACCTCCTACAATGAGCAGTTCTTC. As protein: CASAGLDTSYNEQFF. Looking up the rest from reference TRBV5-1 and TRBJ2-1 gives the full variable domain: KAGVTQTPRYLIKTRGQQVTLSCSPISGHRSVSWYQQTPGQGLQFLFEYFSETQRNKGNFPGRFSGRQFSNSRSEMNVSTLELGDSALYLCASAGLDTSYNEQFFGPGTRLTVL.

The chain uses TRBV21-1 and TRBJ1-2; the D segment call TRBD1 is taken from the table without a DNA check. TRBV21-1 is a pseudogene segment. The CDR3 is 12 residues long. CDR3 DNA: TGTGCCAGCACCTTGGACAGGGATGGCTACACCTTC. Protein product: CASTLDRDGYTF.

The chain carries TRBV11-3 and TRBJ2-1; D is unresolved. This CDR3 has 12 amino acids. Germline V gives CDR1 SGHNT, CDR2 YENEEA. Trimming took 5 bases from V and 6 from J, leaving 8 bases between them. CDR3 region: CASSLTINEQFF. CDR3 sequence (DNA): TGTGCCAGCAGCCTCACTATCAATGAGCAGTTCTTC.

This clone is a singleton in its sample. The CDR3 nucleotides are TGTGCCAGCAGTTTTAACAGGGCGACTAATGAAAAACTGTTTTTT. It specifies CASSFNRATNEKLFF. The chain is built from TRBV2 and TRBJ1-4; TRBD1 is a possible D gene (6 bases). The germline V gene encodes CDR1 SNHLY and CDR2 FYNNEI. Trimming took 5 bases from V and 2 from J, leaving 12 bases between them. This CDR3 has 15 amino acids.

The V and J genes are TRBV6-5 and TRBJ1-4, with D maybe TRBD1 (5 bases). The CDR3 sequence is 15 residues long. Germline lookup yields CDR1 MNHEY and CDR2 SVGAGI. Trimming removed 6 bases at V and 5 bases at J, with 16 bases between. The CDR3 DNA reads TGTGCCAGCAGCCCGTTCAGGGCGAGGAATGAAAAACTGTTTTTT. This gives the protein CASSPFRARNEKLFF.

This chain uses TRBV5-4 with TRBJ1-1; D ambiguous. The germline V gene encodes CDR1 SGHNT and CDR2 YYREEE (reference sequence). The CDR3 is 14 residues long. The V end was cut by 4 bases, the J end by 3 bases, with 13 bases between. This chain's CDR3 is CASSRESGYTEAFF. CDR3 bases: TGTGCCAGCAGCCGGGAGTCGGGTTACACTGAAGCTTTCTTT.

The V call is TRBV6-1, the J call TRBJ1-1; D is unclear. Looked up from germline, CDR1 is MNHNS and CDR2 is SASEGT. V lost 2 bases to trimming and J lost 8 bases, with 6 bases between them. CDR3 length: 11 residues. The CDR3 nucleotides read TGTGCCAGCAGTGAATGGGAGGAAGCTTTCTTT. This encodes CASSEWEEAFF.

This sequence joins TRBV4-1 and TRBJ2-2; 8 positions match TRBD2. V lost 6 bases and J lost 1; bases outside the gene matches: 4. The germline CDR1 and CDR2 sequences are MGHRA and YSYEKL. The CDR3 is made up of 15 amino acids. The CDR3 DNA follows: TGCGCCAGCAGTCCGACTAGCGTGAACACCGGGGAGCTGTTTTTT. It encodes CASSPTSVNTGELFF.

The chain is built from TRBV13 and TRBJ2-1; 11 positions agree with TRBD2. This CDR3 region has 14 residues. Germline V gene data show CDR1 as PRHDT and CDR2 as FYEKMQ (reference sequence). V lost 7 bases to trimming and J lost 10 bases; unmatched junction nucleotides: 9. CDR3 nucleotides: TGTGCCAGCACCACTAGCGGGAGTGTGGGAGAGCAGTTCTTC. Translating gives CASTTSGSVGEQFF. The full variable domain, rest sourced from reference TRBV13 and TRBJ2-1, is AAGVIQSPRHLIKEKRETATLKCYPIPRHDTVYWYQQGPGQDPQFLISFYEKMQSDKGSIPDRFSAQQFSDYHSELNMSSLELGDSALYFCASTTSGSVGEQFFGPGTRLTVL.

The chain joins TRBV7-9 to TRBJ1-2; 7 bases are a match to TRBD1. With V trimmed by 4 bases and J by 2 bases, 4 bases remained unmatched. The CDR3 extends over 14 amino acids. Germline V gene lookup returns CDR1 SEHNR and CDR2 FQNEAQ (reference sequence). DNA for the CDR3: TGTGCCAGCAGCTGGGACAGCTTCAACTATGGCTACACCTTC. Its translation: CASSWDSFNYGYTF. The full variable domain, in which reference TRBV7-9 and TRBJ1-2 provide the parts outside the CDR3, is DTGVSQNPRHKITKRGQNVTFRCDPISEHNRLYWYRQTLGQGPEFLTYFQNEAQLEKSRLLSDRFSAERPKGSFSTLEIQRTEQGDSAMYLCASSWDSFNYGYTFGSGTRLTVV.

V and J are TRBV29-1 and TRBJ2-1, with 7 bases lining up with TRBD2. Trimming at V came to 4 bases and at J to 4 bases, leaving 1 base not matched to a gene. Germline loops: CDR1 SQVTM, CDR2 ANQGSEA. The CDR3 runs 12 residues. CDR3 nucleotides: TGCAGCGTTGGGGGGGGTTACAATGAGCAGTTCTTC. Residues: CSVGGGYNEQFF.

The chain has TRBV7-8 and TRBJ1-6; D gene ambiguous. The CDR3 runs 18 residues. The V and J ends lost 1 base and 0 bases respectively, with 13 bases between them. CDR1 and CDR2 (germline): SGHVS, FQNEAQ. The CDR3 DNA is TGTGCCAGCAGCTTAGTTCGCAAGGTAGCCTCCTATAATTCACCCCTCCACTTT. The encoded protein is CASSLVRKVASYNSPLHF.